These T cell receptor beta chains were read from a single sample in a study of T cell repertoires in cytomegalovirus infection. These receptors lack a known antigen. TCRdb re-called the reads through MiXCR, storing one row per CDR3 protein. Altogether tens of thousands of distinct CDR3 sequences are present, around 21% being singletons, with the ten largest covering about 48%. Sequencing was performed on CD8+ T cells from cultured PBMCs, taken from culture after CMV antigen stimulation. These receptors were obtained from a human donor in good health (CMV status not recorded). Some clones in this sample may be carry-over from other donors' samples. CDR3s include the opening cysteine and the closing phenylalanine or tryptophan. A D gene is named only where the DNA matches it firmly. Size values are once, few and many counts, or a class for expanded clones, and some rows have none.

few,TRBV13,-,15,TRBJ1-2,TGTGCCAGCAGCTTACGGTCCAGTCGAAACTATGGCTACACCTTC,CASSLRSSRNYGYTF
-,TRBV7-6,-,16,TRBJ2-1,TGTGCCAGCAGCTCCGGACAGGGGACTAGTGGCAATGAGCAGTTCTTC,CASSSGQGTSGNEQFF
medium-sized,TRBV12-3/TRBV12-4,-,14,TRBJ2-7,TGTGCCAGCAGCCCTACAGGGAACTCCTACGAGCAGTACTTC,CASSPTGNSYEQYF
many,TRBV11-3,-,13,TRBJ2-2,TGTGCCAGCGGAGACAAGGGGGCCGGGGAGCTGTTTTTT,CASGDKGAGELFF
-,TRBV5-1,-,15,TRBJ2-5,TGCGCCAGCAGCAGTCACGGGGGTCCGCAAGAGACCCAGTACTTC,CASSSHGGPQETQYF
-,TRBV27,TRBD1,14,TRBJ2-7,TGTGCCAGCAGTCCGGGACAGGGGACCTACGAGCAGTACTTC,CASSPGQGTYEQYF
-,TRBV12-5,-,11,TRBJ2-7,TGTGCTAGTGCCTCCCCAATCCTTTCCTCTTTC,CASASPILSSF
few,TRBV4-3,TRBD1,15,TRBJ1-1,TGCGCCAGCAGCCAAGGGACAGGGGGCGGAACTGAAGCTTTCTTT,CASSQGTGGGTEAFF
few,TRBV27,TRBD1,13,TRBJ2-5,TGTGCCAGCGGACCGACAGGGCAAGAGACCCAGTACTTC,CASGPTGQETQYF
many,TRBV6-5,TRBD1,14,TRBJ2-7,TGTGCCAGCAGTCCCCTAGGGACAGGCTCCGAGCAGTACTTC,CASSPLGTGSEQYF
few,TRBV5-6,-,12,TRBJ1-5,TGTGCCAGCAGCGCGGGTCCTCAGCCCCAGCATTTT,CASSAGPQPQHF
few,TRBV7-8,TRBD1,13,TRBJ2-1,TGTGCCAGCAGTTCCGACAGGGTGGATGAGCAGTTCTTC,CASSSDRVDEQFF
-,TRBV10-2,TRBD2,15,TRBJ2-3,TGCGCCAGCAGTGTCGCTAGCGGGCACACAGATACGCAGTATTTT,CASSVASGHTDTQYF
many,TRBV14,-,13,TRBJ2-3,TGTGCCAGCAGCCAAGCAAGCACAGATACGCAGTATTTT,CASSQASTDTQYF
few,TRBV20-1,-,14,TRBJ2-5,TGCAGTGCTAGTTGGTGGAGAAACCAAGAGACCCAGTACTTC,CSASWWRNQETQYF
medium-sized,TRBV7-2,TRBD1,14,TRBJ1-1,TGTGCCAGCAGCCCAACAGGGGCTAACGATGAAGCTTTCTTT,CASSPTGANDEAFF
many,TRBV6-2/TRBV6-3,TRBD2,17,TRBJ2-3,TGTGCCTCCTCTCCGCTAGCGGGGGGGCGGCGATCAGATACGCAGTATTTT,CASSPLAGGRRSDTQYF
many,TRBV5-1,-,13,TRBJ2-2,TGCGCCAGCAGCTTGGCCAGAACCGGGGAGCTGTTTTTT,CASSLARTGELFF
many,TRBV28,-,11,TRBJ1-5,TGTGCCAGCAGTTTAAATCAGCCCCAGCATTTT,CASSLNQPQHF
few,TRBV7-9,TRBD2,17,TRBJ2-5,TGTGCCAGCAGCTTAGTATCGACTAGCGGGTTGCAAGAGACCCAGTACTTC,CASSLVSTSGLQETQYF
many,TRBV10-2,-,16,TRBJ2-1,TGCGCCAGCAGTGATGGACAGGGAGGGTTCTACAATGAGCAGTTCTTC,CASSDGQGGFYNEQFF
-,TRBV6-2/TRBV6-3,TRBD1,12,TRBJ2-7,TGTGCCAGCAGTTCGGCTCCCGGGACAGAATCTTTC,CASSSAPGTESF